The 17 T cell receptor beta chains in this list originate from one sample, sequenced in a study of CD8+ T cells in alopecia areata. The study sorted pooled cutaneous lymph node cells by CD4, CD8alpha, NKG2D, NKG2ACE and other markers. Reverse transcription of extracted RNA yielded cDNA, which provided the sequencing template. This table comes from immunoSEQ multiplex PCR, and its TCRdb copy is limited to in-frame clones, with some not included. Observed in the sample are about 300,000 clones, none of them singletons. The sample consisted of CD4+ T cells sorted from a lymph node. These receptors were taken from a C3H/HeJ mouse with alopecia areata. The strain's MHC: H2-k.

This clone was recorded a few times. All gene names here are mouse names. The read terminates 4 residues before the CDR3 end, so the remaining end is supplied by the germline J gene. V gene TRBV13-3 combines with J gene TRBJ2-4, with 7 bases aligning to TRBD1. In germline, CDR1 is NNHDY, CDR2 SYVADS. This CDR3 region has 13 residues. CDR3 sequence reads: CASSYRGGNTLYF. The part of the CDR3 DNA that was read is TGTGCCAGCAGTTACAGGGGCGGGAAC.

The table lists this clone with a few counts. The gene symbols are mouse symbols. Other DNA variants within this sample encode the same CDR3. CDR3 sequence reads: CTCSADLGQQDTQYF. The CDR3 bases that were read are TGCACCTGCAGTGCAGATCTGGGACAACAAGAC. V is TRBV1 and J is TRBJ2-5; weak D call: TRBD1 (6 bases). The CDR3 goes on 4 residues after the read ends, and that part is filled in from the germline J gene. The CDR3 sequence is 15 residues long. Germline lookup yields CDR1 NSQYPW and CDR2 LRSPGD (reference sequence). Trimming pared 0 bases from V and 3 bases from J, leaving 10 bases between.

A note on this clone: The genes are named according to mouse. The read stops 4 residues short of the end of the CDR3; the missing end is completed from the germline J gene. The rearrangement uses TRBV1 and TRBJ2-3; 8 bases align to TRBD1. The V gene's germline CDR1 is NSQYPW and CDR2 LRSPGD (reference sequence). This CDR3 is 15 amino acids long. J was trimmed by 1 base and V by 5 bases; bases with no gene match: 5. The CDR3 sequence: CTCSPGGGGAETLYF. The DNA read from the CDR3 is TGCACCTGCAGTCCAGGGGGCGGGGGTGCAGAA.

Details on this clone: Gene names are the mouse ones. The read halts 4 residues ahead of the CDR3 end, with the missing end drawn from the germline J gene. The chain has TRBV1 and TRBJ1-2, with TRBD1 identical over 9 bases. The junction had 1 base not matched to a gene; V was cut back by 5 bases and J by 0 bases. From germline, CDR1 is NSQYPW and CDR2 LRSPGD (reference sequence). The CDR3 covers 14 residues. The CDR3 bases that were read are TGCACCTGCAGTCACAGGGGGCCAAACTCC. Translated, it gives CTCSHRGPNS. The whole CDR3 region reads CTCSHRGPNSDYTF.

In the case of this clone: Germline and genes: mouse. Read data end 4 residues before the CDR3 end; the end is taken from the germline J gene. The rearrangement joins TRBV13-1 to TRBJ2-1; 10 bases align to TRBD2. Germline lookup yields CDR1 NSHNY and CDR2 SYGAGN. This CDR3 contains 16 residues. V shed 5 bases and J 1 base; nucleotides not matched to a gene: 6. CDR3 in amino acids: CASRAWTGGNYAEQFF. The CDR3 bases that were read are TGTGCCAGCAGGGCATGGACTGGGGGAAACTATGCT.

Notes on this clone: The genes are named according to mouse. Read sequence stops 4 residues before the CDR3 end, and the germline J gene provides the missing end. Other DNA sequences in the same sample also yield this CDR3. The genes are TRBV1 and TRBJ2-1, with 8 bases fitting TRBD2. CDR1 and CDR2 (germline): NSQYPW, LRSPGD (reference sequence). This CDR3 region has 16 residues. J gave up 0 bases and V 0 bases, and 1 base lay outside the gene matches. CDR3: CTCSAEGGANYAEQFF. The covered CDR3 bases are TGCACCTGCAGTGCAGAAGGGGGGGCTAACTATGCT.

This clone was counted many times. The listed genes are named as in mouse. The CDR3 is cut off 3 residues early in the read; its end comes from the germline J gene. V usage is TRBV1 and J usage is TRBJ1-6, with D possibly being TRBD1 (6 bases). TRBJ1-6 is treated as an ORF (open reading frame) with a function not yet certain. CDR1 is NSQYPW, CDR2 LRSPGD, per germline (reference sequence). Trimming removed 4 bases from V and 2 bases from J, with 6 bases in between. The CDR3 sequence is 14 residues long. Partial CDR3 DNA: TGCACCTGCAGTGGGACAGCCTATAATTCGCCC. Amino acid sequence: CTCSGTAYNSP. The full-length CDR3 reads as CTCSGTAYNSPLYF.

With regard to this clone: Mouse gene names apply. The read halts 4 residues ahead of the CDR3 end, with the missing end drawn from the germline J gene. This chain connects TRBV5 to TRBJ2-1, with D possibly being TRBD1 (6 bases). Per the germline V gene, CDR1 is LGHNA and CDR2 is YNLKQL (reference sequence). V shed 3 bases and J shed 6 bases, with 9 bases lying between them. The CDR3 is 13 residues long. CDR3 sequence reads: CASSHTGRAEQFF. CDR3 DNA (partial): TGTGCCAGCAGCCATACAGGGCGTGCT.

A remark on this clone: Gene names and germline match the mouse. The sequence runs out 3 residues before the end of the CDR3; the remainder is reconstructed from the germline J gene. The rearrangement uses TRBV13-3 and TRBJ1-6, with a possible D match to TRBD1 (6 bases). TRBJ1-6 is annotated as an ORF whose role is uncertain. V shed 0 bases and J shed 6 bases, with 10 bases lying between them. CDR1 is NNHDY, CDR2 SYVADS, per germline. This CDR3 is built from 15 residues. CDR3 residues: CASSDGRGFNSPLYF. The CDR3 DNA, read in part, is TGTGCCAGCAGTGATGGCAGGGGTTTTAATTCGCCC.

As to this clone: Germline and genes: mouse. The sequence runs out 3 residues before the end of the CDR3; the remainder is reconstructed from the germline J gene. This CDR3 is also generated by other DNA sequences in the sample. The chain links TRBV13-1 to TRBJ1-6; 8 bases are a match to TRBD1. TRBJ1-6 is an ORF, and what it does is uncertain. Looked up from germline, CDR1 is NSHNY and CDR2 is SYGAGN. This CDR3 is 15 amino acids long. After removal of 2 bases from V and 4 bases from J, the junction contained 2 bases not matched to a gene. CDR3 sequence reads: CASSERQGYNSPLYF. The CDR3 DNA, read in part, is TGTGCCAGCAGTGAGAGACAGGGGTATAATTCGCCC.

With respect to this clone: Gene names are the mouse ones. The read terminates 3 residues before the CDR3 end, so the remaining end is supplied by the germline J gene. V and J are TRBV19 and TRBJ1-6; TRBD1 matches 9 bases. TRBJ1-6 has ORF status, its function being uncertain. Germline loops: CDR1 FNHDT, CDR2 SITEND (reference sequence). The CDR3 runs to 14 residues. V shed 4 bases and J 10 bases; nucleotides not matched to a gene: 6. The CDR3 reads CASSRDRVGSPLYF. CDR3 bases read: TGTGCCAGCAGTCGGGACAGGGTGGGGTCGCCC.

In this sample, this clone turned up many times. Germline and genes here are mouse. The CDR3 protein is CASSVNWGANTGQLYF. The sequenced part of the CDR3 DNA is TGTGCCAGCAGTGTCAACTGGGGGGCAAACACCGGG. This sequence joins TRBV13-1 and TRBJ2-2, with 9 bases that match TRBD2. Read sequence stops 4 residues before the CDR3 end, and the germline J gene provides the missing end. This CDR3 is 16 amino acids long. From germline, CDR1 is NSHNY and CDR2 SYGAGN. J gave up 0 bases and V 3 bases, and 3 bases lay outside the gene matches.

With regard to this clone: Mouse names are used for the genes. The read finishes 4 residues shy of the CDR3 end, and the germline J gene is used to complete it. The V call is TRBV1, the J call TRBJ2-1; TRBD1 agrees at 7 bases. The ends lost 4 bases at V and 1 base at J; junction bases unmatched: 4. Looked up from germline, CDR1 is NSQYPW and CDR2 is LRSPGD (reference sequence). CDR3 length equals 15 residues. The DNA read from the CDR3 is TGCACCTGCAGTGACAGGGGAGGGAACTATGCT. This encodes CTCSDRGGNYA. The full CDR3 is CTCSDRGGNYAEQFF.

A remark on this clone: All gene names here are mouse names. The read finishes 4 residues shy of the CDR3 end, and the germline J gene is used to complete it. Other DNA sequences in the sample encode the same CDR3. The chain links TRBV5 to TRBJ2-7; 11 positions match TRBD2. The CDR3 spans 15 residues. CDR1 LGHNA and CDR2 YNLKQL come from the germline V gene (reference sequence). The CDR3 region is CASSQPGTGGYEQYF. The CDR3 bases that were read are TGTGCCAGCAGCCAACCCGGGACTGGGGGTTAT.

In its sample, this clone was seen many times. The gene names here belong to mouse. The CDR3 end lies 3 residues beyond the end of the read and is filled in from the germline J gene. The sample contains more than one DNA sequence encoding this CDR3. The chain uses TRBV5 and TRBJ1-6; 7 nucleotides align to TRBD1. TRBJ1-6 is marked as an open reading frame, function uncertain. J was trimmed by 3 bases and V by 2 bases; bases with no gene match: 1. The germline CDR1 and CDR2 sequences are LGHNA and YNLKQL (reference sequence). This CDR3 has 15 residues. The covered CDR3 bases are TGTGCCAGCAGCCAAAGGGACAGCTATAATTCGCCC. Translation: CASSQRDSYNSP. The entire CDR3 sequence reads CASSQRDSYNSPLYF.

This clone was seen at least ten times. The gene symbols are mouse symbols. The read halts 4 residues ahead of the CDR3 end, with the missing end drawn from the germline J gene. Additional DNA sequences in this sample encode the identical CDR3. The genes are TRBV1 and TRBJ2-5, with a possible D match to TRBD1 (6 bases). CDR3 length: 13 amino acids. The germline gives CDR1 NSQYPW, CDR2 LRSPGD (reference sequence). CDR3 DNA (partial): TGCACCTGCAGTGCCGGGACAAAAGAC. It specifies CTCSAGTKD. The entire CDR3 sequence reads CTCSAGTKDTQYF.

Regarding this clone: The gene symbols are mouse symbols. Read data end 4 residues before the CDR3 end; the end is taken from the germline J gene. This chain joins TRBV1 and TRBJ2-4, with D perhaps matching TRBD1 (6 bases). This CDR3 is built from 14 residues. CDR1 and CDR2 (germline): NSQYPW, LRSPGD (reference sequence). Here the CDR3 reads CTCSASGTPNTLYF. The sequenced part of the CDR3 DNA is TGCACCTGCAGTGCCTCCGGGACACCAAAC.